These T cell receptor beta chains were read from a single sample in a study of blood T cell repertoires in COVID-19. Generated by immunoSEQ multiplex PCR, the TCRdb table keeps only in-frame clones and is missing some. The sample gives about 420,000 clones, roughly 90% of which show up once; less than 0.95% is in the top ten. Sequences were obtained from peripheral blood. The source is a man younger than 35 with COVID-19, enrolled during active disease. The CDR3 runs from the conserved cysteine through the conserved F or W. Fields, in order: V gene, clone size, J gene, D gene, CDR3 protein, CDR3 DNA. A D gene is named only where the DNA matches it firmly. Not all rows give a size; the values are once, few, many and, for expanded clones, a class.

>TRBV11-1|.|TRBJ2-3|TRBD2
CASSLNSGGSTDTQYF
TGTGCCAGCAGCCTGAATAGCGGGGGGAGCACAGATACGCAGTATTTT
>TRBV19|.|TRBJ2-1|TRBD2
CASIGLAGTNEQFF
TGTGCCAGTATCGGACTAGCGGGAACTAATGAGCAGTTCTTC
>TRBV10-1|few|TRBJ2-1|TRBD2
CASSFNPSGSLGVLGEQFF
TGCGCCAGCAGTTTTAACCCTAGCGGGAGCTTGGGAGTTTTAGGTGAGCAGTTCTTC
>TRBV11-3|.|TRBJ2-6|.
CASLGRGANVLTF
TGTGCCAGCCTGGGGCGTGGGGCCAACGTCCTGACTTTC
>TRBV2|.|TRBJ2-2|TRBD2
CASSGTSGISTGELFF
TGTGCCAGCAGCGGGACTAGCGGGATCTCCACCGGGGAGCTGTTTTTT
>TRBV6-5|.|TRBJ1-1|TRBD1
CAATRTGNTEAFF
TGTGCCGCGACAAGGACAGGGAACACTGAAGCTTTCTTT
>TRBV2|.|TRBJ2-5|TRBD1
CASRQGSKGTQYF
TGTGCCAGCCGACAGGGGTCTAAGGGGACCCAGTACTTC
>TRBV5-4|.|TRBJ2-1|.
CASSDPRGPNEQFF
TGTGCCAGCAGCGACCCCCGTGGGCCAAATGAGCAGTTCTTC
>TRBV15|.|TRBJ1-6|TRBD1
CATSRDDRGYSPLHF
TGTGCCACCAGCAGAGATGACAGGGGCTATTCACCCCTCCACTTT
>TRBV18|once|TRBJ1-1|TRBD1
CASSKDREGEAFF
TGTGCCAGCTCAAAGGACAGGGAAGGTGAAGCTTTCTTT
>TRBV7-8|.|TRBJ2-5|.
CASSLGIQGTKETQYF
TGTGCCAGCAGCTTAGGAATACAGGGTACGAAAGAGACCCAGTACTTC
>TRBV7-2|.|TRBJ1-6|.
CASSSEYNSPLHF
TGTGCCAGCAGCTCCGAGTATAATTCACCCCTCCACTTT
>TRBV6-6|.|TRBJ1-1|.
CASSYSSRGNTEAFF
TGTGCCAGCAGTTACTCCTCCAGAGGGAACACTGAAGCTTTCTTT
>TRBV12-3/TRBV12-4|.|TRBJ2-7|.
CASGRGLYEQYF
TGTGCCAGCGGCCGAGGGTTGTACGAGCAGTACTTC
>TRBV27|once|TRBJ2-3|TRBD2
CASRPPLAGGTDTQYF
TGTGCCAGCAGACCCCCACTAGCGGGAGGCACAGATACGCAGTATTTT
>TRBV19|.|TRBJ2-1|TRBD2
CASRERESYNEQFF
TGTGCCAGTAGAGAGCGGGAGTCATACAATGAGCAGTTCTTC
>TRBV27|many|TRBJ2-7|TRBD1
CASSEGTGGSYEQYF
TGTGCCAGCAGCGAAGGGACAGGGGGCTCCTACGAGCAGTACTTC
>TRBV6-5|once|TRBJ1-1|.
CASSLWQGNMNTEAFF
TGTGCCAGCAGTTTATGGCAGGGCAACATGAACACTGAAGCTTTCTTT
>TRBV25-1|once|TRBJ2-7|TRBD1
CASSGTGTGSYEQYF
TGTGCCAGCAGTGGAACCGGGACAGGCTCCTACGAGCAGTACTTC
>TRBV6-1|.|TRBJ2-6|.
CASSERVTGANVLTF
TGTGCCAGCAGTGAAAGAGTTACTGGGGCCAACGTCCTGACTTTC
>TRBV4-1|.|TRBJ1-2|.
CASSPLEWTLRTF
TGCGCCAGCAGCCCCCTGGAGTGGACACTGAGGACCTTC
>TRBV3-1/TRBV3-2|.|TRBJ2-3|TRBD2
CASSESGRVGTDTQYF
TGTGCCAGCAGCGAATCAGGGAGGGTGGGCACAGATACGCAGTATTTT
>TRBV6-6|.|TRBJ1-1|TRBD1
CASRRDSLLNTEAFF
TGTGCCAGCAGGCGGGACAGTCTTTTAAACACTGAAGCTTTCTTT
>TRBV5-4|.|TRBJ1-3|TRBD1
CASSLKGARGNTIYF
TGTGCCAGCAGCTTAAAGGGGGCGCGCGGAAACACCATATATTTT
>TRBV9|.|TRBJ2-7|.
CASSVDPRDSYEQYF
TGTGCCAGCAGCGTAGACCCGCGGGACTCCTACGAGCAGTACTTC
>TRBV12-5|.|TRBJ1-4|.
CASGFGGANEKLFF
TGTGCTAGTGGTTTCGGAGGGGCTAATGAAAAACTGTTTTTT
>TRBV19|.|TRBJ1-6|.
CASSIPRGDYNSPLHF
TGTGCCAGTAGTATTCCAAGGGGCGATTATAATTCACCCCTCCACTTT
>TRBV27|.|TRBJ2-1|TRBD2
CAIGTSGRRSYNEQFF
TGTGCCATCGGGACTAGCGGGAGAAGGTCCTACAATGAGCAGTTCTTC
>TRBV18|.|TRBJ1-6|TRBD1
CASSLDRGVSPLHF
TGTGCCAGCTCACTGGACAGGGGTGTTTCACCCCTCCACTTT
>TRBV14|.|TRBJ1-1|TRBD1
CASSRRGLNTEAFF
TGTGCCAGCAGCCGCAGGGGGCTGAACACTGAAGCTTTCTTT
>TRBV6-5|.|TRBJ2-2|TRBD2
CASGGGLAFYGELFF
TGTGCCAGCGGCGGGGGACTAGCTTTTTACGGGGAGCTGTTTTTT
>TRBV7-6|.|TRBJ2-7|.
CASSSEGQGQWEQYF
TGTGCCAGCAGCTCAGAGGGACAAGGGCAGTGGGAGCAGTACTTC
>TRBV4-2|.|TRBJ2-3|TRBD2
CASTPGGITDTQYF
TGTGCCAGCACCCCGGGAGGAATCACAGATACGCAGTATTTT
>TRBV2|.|TRBJ1-1|.
CASSEGPSPTEAFF
TGTGCCAGCAGTGAAGGGCCCTCCCCCACTGAAGCTTTCTTT
>TRBV7-3|.|TRBJ2-2|TRBD1
CASSPEGAVTGELFF
TGTGCCAGCAGCCCCGAGGGGGCGGTCACCGGGGAGCTGTTTTTT
>TRBV4-1|.|TRBJ1-6|.
CASSQDPGGSYNSPLHF
TGCGCCAGCAGCCAAGACCCGGGGGGCTCCTATAATTCACCCCTCCACTTT
>TRBV24-1|.|TRBJ1-2|TRBD1
CATSDSTGDGYTF
TGTGCCACCAGTGATTCGACAGGGGATGGCTACACCTTC
>TRBV4-2|.|TRBJ2-2|.
CASSQDQGYSTGELFF
TGTGCCAGCAGCCAAGATCAGGGATACTCCACCGGGGAGCTGTTTTTT
>TRBV5-4|.|TRBJ1-2|.
CASSLQKQGNHGYTF
TGTGCCAGCAGCCTGCAAAAACAGGGTAACCATGGCTACACCTTC
>TRBV3-1/TRBV3-2|.|TRBJ2-4|.
CASSQRGAIAKNIQYF
TGTGCCAGCAGCCAACGGGGGGCCATAGCCAAAAACATTCAGTACTTC
>TRBV11-1|.|TRBJ2-2|TRBD1
CASSLQGASDTGELFF
TGTGCCAGCAGCCTACAGGGGGCGTCGGACACCGGGGAGCTGTTTTTT
>TRBV7-9|.|TRBJ2-5|.
CASSLGGLETQYF
TGTGCCAGCAGCTTGGGGGGTCTAGAGACCCAGTACTTC
>TRBV5-8|many|TRBJ1-5|.
CASSLWTETIGQPQHF
TGTGCCAGCAGCCTGTGGACAGAAACAATAGGTCAGCCCCAGCATTTT
>TRBV19|.|TRBJ1-5|TRBD1
CASSTDRVGNQPQHF
TGTGCCAGTAGTACGGACAGGGTAGGAAATCAGCCCCAGCATTTT
>TRBV6-5|.|TRBJ1-1|TRBD1
CASWGQGAGDTEAFF
TGTGCCAGCTGGGGGCAGGGGGCGGGGGACACTGAAGCTTTCTTT
>TRBV19|.|TRBJ1-1|TRBD1
CASSLKDRDTEAFF
TGTGCCAGTAGCCTAAAGGACAGGGACACTGAAGCTTTCTTT
>TRBV19|few|TRBJ1-5|.
CASSSLGLQNQPQHF
TGTGCCAGTAGTAGCCTGGGACTCCAGAATCAGCCCCAGCATTTT
>TRBV7-9|.|TRBJ2-3|.
CASSPAQASTDTQYF
TGTGCCAGCAGCCCCGCCCAAGCGAGCACAGATACGCAGTATTTT
>TRBV27|.|TRBJ1-5|TRBD1
CASRSGGLGNQPQHF
TGTGCCAGCAGATCAGGGGGCCTTGGCAATCAGCCCCAGCATTTT